This T cell receptor (beta chain) was retrieved from a study of cytomegalovirus exposure and HLA in healthy donors (dated by TCRdb to about 2017). In the study overall: In an earlier analysis of under 750 of the donors, 276 Gb of sequence data and 117 million unique TCR beta sequences from 180 million or so T cells were reported. In an earlier analysis of 500 to 650 of the donors, high-throughput TCR beta sequencing was used to judge whether each TCR beta V gene segment behaved as functional or pseudogenic. The study profiled the T cell repertoires of around 700 subjects by immunosequencing and related them to cytomegalovirus serostatus. A later genetic analysis took genome-wide SNP genotypes for about 55% of the roughly 700 donors and used that subset as a discovery cohort. Because of strong linkage in the cohort, 4 to 6 DR-DQ haplotypes were treated as single units for association and clustering. Every repertoire in the discovery cohort had been generated on one and the same sequencing platform. The aim of the study was to test whether cataloging public T cell receptors could identify signatures of past pathogen exposure. In addition to the first cohort of 666 subjects, a separate validation cohort of 100 to 150 different subjects was used. Typing coverage differed by locus: A, B, C, DRB1 and DQB1 were typed in roughly 620-630 donors, DQA1 in about 500, DPA1 in 600 to 610, and DPB1 in around 440. In the later analysis, no new phenotypic data were used to find candidate immune exposures; instead, reliance was placed on TCR beta sequences and their occurrence across donors. On average, around 240,000 unique TCR beta nucleotide sequences were sequenced per donor among a few hundred genotyped donors of the cohort, with around 19% of those sequences being non-productive. HLA typing included class I and class II loci at four-digit resolution. Alongside the repertoire data, information on donor age, sex, ethnicity and CMV serostatus was compiled. To predict cytomegalovirus infection status, the study brought together high-throughput TCR immunosequencing, statistical association of individual TCRs with disease status, and machine learning. Roughly 300 gigabases of sequencing data and approximately 84 million unique TCR sequences were included in an early release covering several hundred HLA-typed donors. Of the roughly 400 genotyped donors, about 80% fell in the genetic ancestry cluster associated with self-reported Caucasian donors. A later analysis re-examined previously published TCR beta repertoires from more than 550 donors and added high-resolution HLA genotyping to investigate patterns of TCR occurrence.

Libraries were made using the immunoSEQ multiplex PCR assay. A mixture of 60 forward primers for TCR Vbeta segments and 13 reverse primers for TCR Jbeta segments was used in the multiplex PCR. Amplification of the CDR3 region of rearranged TCR beta genes was performed with a multiplex PCR assay on genomic DNA. On the Illumina HiSeq System, the amplified TCR beta libraries were sequenced as 87-base-pair reads. In the source study's methods: Across the 500 to 700 repertoires, a later analysis counted tens of millions of unique TCR beta chains, approximately 12 million of which were shared by at least two donors. A nearest-neighbor algorithm error-corrected the raw reads and collapsed the reads into unique sequences, merging closely related sequences to remove PCR and sequencing errors. V, D and J gene segments were assigned by aligning CDR3 sequences to IMGT reference sequences. Each retained sequence needed at least a six-nucleotide match to both a V gene segment and a J gene segment. A rearrangement counted as productive if the CDR3 had no stop codons and remained in frame with V and J, and every other rearrangement counted as non-productive. Following IMGT convention, CDR3 was defined as the stretch from the second conserved V-encoded cysteine up to the conserved J-encoded phenylalanine. In an earlier analysis of 550 to 650 of the donors, sequences lacking an unambiguous match to a single V gene segment were excluded. In an earlier analysis of some 590 of the donors, a V segment was called functional when productive rearrangements were above 56.7%, and segregating when the standard deviation between donors exceeded 5%. A statistical classification framework was built for diagnosing cytomegalovirus status from the catalog of TCR beta chain sequences. A later analysis assigned V and J genes by comparing TCR nucleotide sequences with IMGT/GENE-DB human TR gene sequences. Using the TCRdist pipeline, a later analysis assigned CDR3 sequences along with most-parsimonious VDJ recombination scenarios. In a later analysis, each TCR beta chain was defined by its CDR3 amino acid sequence together with its V-gene family, and reads lacking a unique V-gene family were excluded. In a later analysis, 550 to 650 highly shared, low-generation-probability nucleotide sequences were removed to address suspected cross-contamination and a sequencing artifact. In a later analysis, a clonal expansion index for each public chain was calculated from normalized within-repertoire ranks of inferred template counts. A later analysis computed generation probabilities with a VDJ recombination model fitted to out-of-frame rearrangements, and checked the results against IGoR. Hypergeometric tests were used in a later analysis to score TCR-TCR, TCR-HLA and TCR-CMV co-occurrence, with a repertoire-size bias correction applied to the TCR pairs. In a later analysis, false discovery rates were estimated by permuting HLA or CMV assignments 20 times. In a later analysis, co-occurring TCRs were grouped using DBSCAN, and TCRdist sequence similarity was added for clustering within HLA-allele-positive subsets. Repertoires with fewer than 30,000 or more than 120,000 public chains were left out of co-occurrence clustering, as were four to six repertoires with anomalous nucleotide sharing. This immuneACCESS table, as held by TCRdb, lists in-frame sequences with V and J called but not all clones. Of the missing ones, under half trace to an unresolved V gene in checked studies; the others have no known cause. Clone size and V and J calls were adopted from that table, with D and trimming inferred from the DNA. The table for this sample lists about 170,000 clones; approximately 73% of them were counted only once. The ten largest make up about 5% of the sample.

The paper as a whole reports these results and caveats: In the study, around 160 TCR beta chains were listed as associated with cytomegalovirus. HLA typing was unavailable for some donors at each locus, so association tests used only the typed subset. Several of the top co-occurrence clusters appeared to be linked to parvovirus B19, influenza, CMV and Epstein-Barr virus, according to a later analysis. In a later analysis, HLA-associated TCR beta chains were found to be more clonally expanded and to have lower generation probabilities than equally common non-associated chains. Cytomegalovirus status was reported to be diagnosed by the classifier with high specificity and sensitivity in both the original and validation cohorts. An earlier analysis of approximately 500 of the donors showed that most TCR beta V segments appeared in productive rearrangements either about 87% or about 30% of the time, which broadly matched IMGT annotations. In a later analysis, most CMV-associated TCR beta chains were found to appear HLA-restricted, with HLA associations seemingly driven largely by CMV exposure. In vitro tests confirmed that a few of the cytomegalovirus-associated TCR beta chains recognize cytomegalovirus antigens. A cluster of highly shared sequence variants was judged likely to be a technical artifact of the sequencing pipeline. Correlated functional status among segregating V segments might reflect linkage disequilibrium, but an unknown experimental factor could not be ruled out. At a false discovery rate of 0.05, a later analysis linked around 17,000 TCR beta sequences to specific HLA alleles. V-gene and J-gene trimming of TCR beta chains was associated with a missense DCLRE1C variant in a later genetic analysis, and the association was replicated in an independent cohort. When HLA alleles, especially DR and DQ, strongly co-occurred, attributing TCR associations to individual alleles was difficult. While some public TCRs were present in many individuals, most TCR sequences turned up only very rarely across donors. A further reported finding was that TCR beta sequences accurately predicted the HLA-A and HLA-B alleles for most subjects in the first cohort. Some IMGT-functional V segments, including TRBV6-2 and TRBV6-3, could not be told apart with the 87-base-pair reads, so those segments were excluded. Presence/absence analyses assumed roughly uniform sequencing depth across donors, an assumption that may not hold. CMV serostatus was the only immune exposure information available for the cohort. According to a later analysis, TCR association rates differed among HLA loci, with DRB1 alleles showing the most associated TCRs and HLA-C alleles showing the fewest. According to a later genetic analysis, donors in an Asian-associated ancestry cluster had fewer N-insertions in productive TCRs than the roughly 670-donor mean. The authors suggested that the approach could potentially be extended to other disease states and immunological phenotypes. In this cohort, only TCR beta chains were sequenced, and detectable features were limited by the absence of alpha or paired-chain data. The earlier analysis of around 600 of the donors excluded roughly 17 rarely observed V segments, including chromosome 9 orphons, because counts were too low.

Concerning this clone: Which antigen it targets is not known. The sample holds no much larger clone one base away, and base qualities are not on file.

In total, around 600 healthy bone marrow donors made up the cohort. Cohort members were all nominally healthy when sampled, although unrecorded immune exposures were likely present. The donor tested CMV seropositive, placing the donor among the 250 to 350 seropositive members of the cohort. Each donor provided a peripheral blood sample, and peripheral blood mononuclear cells were used for TCR beta sequencing. The Qiagen DNeasy Blood Extraction Kit was used to extract genomic DNA from the blood cell samples. Including the terminal cysteine and phenylalanine, the CDR3 comprises 15 residues. The only DNA kept is the CDR3, 45 bases in frame from the first base. CDR1 is given as SGHVS and CDR2 as FNYEAQ, both from the germline V gene. Trimming takes 6 bases off V and 0 bases off J; junction bases not matched to a gene: 7.

This receptor was taken from a woman between 18 and 29 years old in good health and CMV-seropositive. Sequencing used PBMCs. The chain is assembled from TRBV7-6 and TRBJ2-7; 8 bases in the junction line up with TRBD2. The DNA sequence is given as TGTGCCAGCAGTCCCATCGGGGGGGGCTCCTACGAGCAGTACTTC. It encodes CASSPIGGGSYEQYF.